The subject of this entry is one T cell receptor beta chain. The antigen is unknown. V was pared by 6 bases and J by 0 bases, with 7 bases of the junction left unmatched. The CDR3 length is 15 residues. The germline V gene has CDR1 MNHEY and CDR2 SVGEGT. Preparation of the TCRbeta library used unique molecular identifiers. TCRdb fed the PCR reads into MiXCR, producing one record per CDR3 protein. Here the sample spans around 500,000 distinct CDR3 sequences, around 23% being singletons. The data derive from a study of T-cell reconstitution after alpha-beta-depleted transplantation in children. The study, taken as a whole, reports: In some patients, recipient T cells and intrathymic progenitors surviving conditioning explained high day-60 diversity. At around two months after transplant, the alpha-beta T cells were reportedly derived from several hundred expanded clones that came from non-depleted graft cells. It was newly produced T cells that mostly accounted for T-cell counts and diversity one year after transplant.

The starting material was PBMCs, mostly from graft donor cells, obtained 360 days after TCRalphabeta/CD19-depleted stem cell transplant. The chain joins TRBV6-2 or TRBV6-3 to TRBJ1-1; 7 bases fit TRBD1. The TCR was taken from a boy in the first two years of life who had a stem cell transplant for acute myeloid leukemia, so the T cells may come from the graft donor. The CDR3 sequence is CASRRGQPMNTEAFF. CDR3 sequence (DNA): TGTGCCAGCAGGAGGGGACAGCCCATGAACACTGAAGCTTTCTTT.